These 25 T cell receptor beta chains were all obtained from the same sample, sequenced in a study of cytomegalovirus exposure and HLA in healthy donors. PCR amplification relied on 60 Vbeta primers (plus 13 Jbeta primers). Profiled with immunoSEQ multiplex PCR; TCRdb holds only in-frame clones, not every one. The sample has about 140,000 clones, around 80% seen once; the top ten hold around 2.5%. Sequencing input: PBMCs. Source of these receptors: a man between 50 and 59 years old in good health and CMV-seronegative.

The chain links TRBV18 to TRBJ2-1; 7 nucleotides agree with TRBD1. The CDR3 contains 13 residues. From germline, CDR1 is KGHSH and CDR2 LQKENI. Unmatched junction bases numbered 8, after V lost 8 bases and J lost 7 bases. The CDR3: CASTGAQRNEQFF. The CDR3 DNA is TGTGCCAGCACAGGGGCACAGAGGAATGAGCAGTTCTTC.

The rearrangement joins TRBV7-2 to TRBJ2-7; 8 bases agree with TRBD2. Germline loops: CDR1 SGHTA, CDR2 FQGNSA. Trimming at V came to 1 base and at J to 5 bases, leaving 13 bases not matched to a gene. This CDR3 spans 17 amino acids. The CDR3 DNA follows: TGTGCCAGCAGCTTAGGTGGTTATCGGGAGGGCCTGGACGAGCAGTACTTC. Protein: CASSLGGYREGLDEQYF.

The J gene is TRBJ2-1, the V gene TRBV7-2; D is undetermined. The CDR3 is made up of 13 amino acids. Trimming took 5 bases from V and 6 from J, leaving 11 bases between them. Per the germline V gene, CDR1 is SGHTA and CDR2 is FQGNSA. The CDR3 nucleotides read TGTGCCAGCAGCCCTGGCCCAATCAATGAGCAGTTCTTC. Protein: CASSPGPINEQFF.

The rearrangement uses TRBV2 and TRBJ2-1; 8 positions agree with TRBD2. This CDR3 comprises 15 residues. The V gene end was trimmed by 3 bases and the J gene end by 8 bases; junction bases not matched to a gene: 9. Germline assignment: CDR1 SNHLY and CDR2 FYNNEI. The CDR3 reads CASSEDGRASDEQFF. CDR3 DNA sequence: TGTGCCAGCAGTGAGGACGGGAGGGCCTCAGATGAGCAGTTCTTC.

The V and J genes are TRBV7-2 and TRBJ1-5; D remains ambiguous. In germline, CDR1 is SGHTA, CDR2 FQGNSA. The V end lost 5 bases, the J end lost 4 bases, and 12 bases lay between the germline ends. The CDR3 consists of 14 residues. The CDR3 DNA sequence: TGTGCCAGCAGCAGAGTGGGCGGGAATCAGCCCCAGCATTTT. Protein sequence: CASSRVGGNQPQHF.

The chain links TRBV13 to TRBJ2-3; TRBD1 aligns across 7 bases. The CDR3 has 15 residues. Trimming cost V 1 base and J 2 bases; bases outside gene matches: 3. CDR1 and CDR2 from the germline V gene are PRHDT and FYEKMQ (reference sequence). The CDR3 reads CASSLEGTDTDTQYF. The CDR3 coding sequence is TGTGCCAGCAGCTTAGAGGGGACAGACACAGATACGCAGTATTTT.

The genes are TRBV5-8 and TRBJ2-7; possibly TRBD2 for D (5 bases). V lost 4 bases and J 4 bases, leaving 12 bases between the germline ends. CDR1 and CDR2 (germline): SGHTS, YDEGEE. The CDR3 consists of 13 residues. Here the CDR3 reads CASSLMAGYEQYF. The CDR3 DNA is TGTGCCAGCAGCCTAATGGCGGGTTACGAGCAGTACTTC.

Concerning this clone itself: At one end the junction does not follow the germline gene, possibly because of a read error. The rearrangement uses TRBV7-7 and TRBJ2-1, with D possibly TRBD1 on 6 matching bases. Germline assignment: CDR1 SSHAT and CDR2 FNYEAQ (reference sequence). The CDR3 extends over 12 amino acids. CDR3 bases: TGTGCTAGCAGTCTCCAAGGGGGTGAGCAGTTCTTC. Encoded protein: CASSLQGGEQFF.

In nucleotides, the CDR3 is TGTGCCTGGAGCTGGAGGGGCTACGAGCAGTACTTC. Residues: CAWSWRGYEQYF. The rearrangement uses TRBV30 and TRBJ2-7, with D possibly being TRBD2 (6 bases). The germline CDR1 and CDR2 sequences are GTSNPN and SVGIG (reference sequence). Trimming stripped 3 bases from V and 3 bases from J, with 9 bases between. The CDR3 sequence is 12 residues long.

The chain couples TRBV2 to TRBJ2-5; TRBD2 matches 8 bases. J gave up 4 bases and V 7 bases, and 5 bases lay outside the gene matches. The germline CDR1 and CDR2 sequences are SNHLY and FYNNEI. CDR3 length equals 13 residues. The CDR3 coding sequence is TGTGCCAGCACAGCGGGAGTCGGAGAGACCCAGTACTTC. It encodes CASTAGVGETQYF.

J is TRBJ2-7 and V is TRBV5-1; the match to TRBD1 covers 10 bases. The junction had 3 bases not matched to a gene; V was cut back by 0 bases and J by 6 bases. Germline V gene data show CDR1 as SGHRS and CDR2 as YFSETQ. The CDR3 extends over 14 amino acids. The CDR3 is CASSLDWTGGEQYF. The CDR3 DNA reads TGCGCCAGCAGCTTGGATTGGACAGGGGGCGAGCAGTACTTC. Together with reference TRBV5-1 and TRBJ2-7, the CDR3 gives the full variable domain: KAGVTQTPRYLIKTRGQQVTLSCSPISGHRSVSWYQQTPGQGLQFLFEYFSETQRNKGNFPGRFSGRQFSNSRSEMNVSTLELGDSALYLCASSLDWTGGEQYFGPGTRLTVT.

V gene TRBV19 combines with J gene TRBJ1-3, with TRBD1 matching 7 bases. V shed 7 bases and J 0 bases; nucleotides not matched to a gene: 9. The CDR3 is 16 amino acids. Germline-derived CDR1 and CDR2 are LNHDA and SQIVND (reference sequence). CDR3 bases: TGTGCCAGTACCTCCCAGGGGGTTAGCTCTGGAAACACCATATATTTT. Its protein product is CASTSQGVSSGNTIYF.

This chain links TRBV30 with TRBJ1-5; D possibly corresponds to TRBD1 (5 bases). CDR1 is GTSNPN and CDR2 is SVGIG in the germline V gene (reference sequence). Trimming left V 1 base short and J 6 bases short, with 10 bases between. The CDR3 spans 13 residues. The CDR3 DNA sequence: TGTGCCTGGAGTGCCCGGGGGGGTCAGCCCCAGCATTTT. Its protein is CAWSARGGQPQHF.

The chain combines TRBV5-1 with TRBJ1-2, with D maybe TRBD1 (5 bases). The CDR3 has 16 amino acids. CDR1 SGHRS and CDR2 YFSETQ come from the germline V gene. V lost 4 bases and J lost 6, with 22 bases in between. The CDR3 region has the DNA TGCGCCAGCAGCCCCTATATAACGACAGTCATCGATGGCTACACCTTC. The encoded protein is CASSPYITTVIDGYTF.

This chain's CDR3 is CASSTGGVDTQYF. The DNA for the CDR3 is TGTGCCAGCAGTACCGGGGGGGTTGATACGCAGTATTTT. The chain carries TRBV6-6 and TRBJ2-3; 8 bases align to TRBD2. Unmatched junction bases numbered 4, after V lost 5 bases and J lost 6 bases. This CDR3 has 13 residues. Germline CDR1 and CDR2: MNHNY and SVGAGI (reference sequence).

The chain employs TRBV2 and TRBJ2-4, with 9 bases matching TRBD1. Trimming removed 7 bases from V and 10 bases from J; junction bases left unmatched: 8. The CDR3 is made up of 13 amino acids. Germline CDR1 and CDR2: SNHLY and FYNNEI. The CDR3 spells CASNRDRDLIQYF. CDR3 coding DNA: TGTGCCAGCAACCGGGACAGGGACTTGATTCAGTACTTC.

The chain employs TRBV5-1 and TRBJ2-5; TRBD1 aligns across 7 bases. V shed 3 bases, J shed 4 bases, and the junction held 9 bases outside the gene matches. The germline gives CDR1 SGHRS, CDR2 YFSETQ. This CDR3 is 15 amino acids long. The CDR3 sequence: CASSSGQLNSETQYF. CDR3 DNA sequence: TGCGCCAGCAGCTCGGGACAGCTCAACTCAGAGACCCAGTACTTC.

The chain joins TRBV5-4 to TRBJ2-1, with no clear D. V lost 0 bases to trimming and J lost 12 bases, with 16 bases between them. The CDR3 covers 14 residues. Germline CDR1 SGHNT, CDR2 YYREEE (reference sequence). The CDR3, as DNA: TGTGCCAGCAGCTTGGTAGGTCCGAGCGAATGGCAGTTCTTC. This sequence encodes CASSLVGPSEWQFF.

The table lists this clone with a few counts. This sequence joins TRBV6-1 and TRBJ1-1, with 7 positions matching TRBD1. CDR1 and CDR2 from the germline V gene are MNHNS and SASEGT. CDR3 length: 15 amino acids. After removal of 9 bases from V and 11 bases from J, the junction contained 21 bases not matched to a gene. The CDR3 loop reads CASRSGTAVGTSAFF. Written as DNA, the CDR3 is TGTGCCAGTAGATCCGGGACAGCGGTCGGGACTTCGGCTTTCTTT.

The chain couples TRBV7-2 to TRBJ1-4, with a tentative D call TRBD1 (6 bases). CDR3 length: 13 residues. CDR1 is SGHTA and CDR2 is FQGNSA in the germline V gene. V dropped 5 bases and J dropped 12 bases, with 16 bases sitting between them. Here the CDR3 reads CASSPDRPSELFF. CDR3 DNA: TGTGCCAGCAGCCCGGACAGACCCTCAGAACTGTTTTTT.

This rearrangement joins TRBV5-1 to TRBJ2-7; 12 bases align to TRBD1. The V gene end was trimmed by 4 bases and the J gene end by 0 bases; junction bases not matched to a gene: 5. Per the germline V gene, CDR1 is SGHRS and CDR2 is YFSETQ. This CDR3 is 16 amino acids long. In DNA form, the CDR3 reads TGCGCCAGCAGCGGCGGGACAGGGGGCGCCTCCTACGAGCAGTACTTC. This gives the protein CASSGGTGGASYEQYF. The whole variable domain, filled in from reference TRBV5-1 and TRBJ2-7, reads KAGVTQTPRYLIKTRGQQVTLSCSPISGHRSVSWYQQTPGQGLQFLFEYFSETQRNKGNFPGRFSGRQFSNSRSEMNVSTLELGDSALYLCASSGGTGGASYEQYFGPGTRLTVT.

This rearrangement joins TRBV7-6 to TRBJ2-1; D perhaps matches TRBD2 (6 bases). CDR3 length: 16 residues. Germline CDR1 is SGHVS and CDR2 is FNYEAQ. Trimming took off 1 base at V and 5 bases at J, with 15 bases between the two ends. CDR3 DNA sequence: TGTGCCAGCAGCTTAGTTGGAGGGAGCCCCGACAATGAGCAGTTCTTC. Its protein is CASSLVGGSPDNEQFF.

The chain is built from TRBV6-5 and TRBJ2-2; D unclear. Germline V gene data show CDR1 as MNHEY and CDR2 as SVGAGI. V lost 2 bases to trimming and J lost 2 bases, with 12 bases between them. The CDR3 length is 16 residues. CDR3: CASSYLLHRNTGELFF. In DNA, the CDR3 is TGTGCCAGCAGTTACCTTTTACACAGAAACACCGGGGAGCTGTTTTTT.

The V and J genes are TRBV28 and TRBJ2-6; D might be TRBD2 (5 bases). CDR1 is MDHEN and CDR2 is SYDVKM in the germline V gene. The CDR3 has 14 amino acids. Between the trimmed V and J ends, which lost 3 bases and 2 bases, there was a span of 5 bases. In nucleotides, the CDR3 is TGTGCCAGCAGTTTGGGAGCTGGGGCCAACGTCCTGACTTTC. Its translation: CASSLGAGANVLTF. Complete variable domain (other parts from reference TRBV28 and TRBJ2-6): DVKVTQSSRYLVKRTGEKVFLECVQDMDHENMFWYRQDPGLGLRLIYFSYDVKMKEKGDIPEGYSVSREKKERFSLILESASTNQTSMYLCASSLGAGANVLTFGAGSRLTVL.

The rearrangement joins TRBV6-1 to TRBJ2-7; TRBD1 matches at 9 bases. This CDR3 has 15 residues. The V and J ends lost 6 bases and 5 bases, in that order; junction bases with no gene match: 11. CDR1 is MNHNS, CDR2 SASEGT, per germline. This CDR3 is CASSPPGQGTDEQYF. The DNA for the CDR3 is TGTGCCAGCAGCCCCCCGGGACAGGGAACGGACGAGCAGTACTTC.